Following are 11 T cell receptor beta chains from one sample sequenced in a study of early stage breast cancer tumors. Sequencing was performed with immunoSEQ multiplex PCR; in TCRdb, only in-frame clones are kept and a portion is missing. The repertoire has around 40,000 clones, around 72% of them found once; the top ten carry around 6.7%. Sequenced: blood. Source of these receptors: a person aged 50 to 59 with breast cancer.

The chain has TRBV25-1 and TRBJ1-2; 10 bases are a match to TRBD1. From germline, CDR1 is MGHDK and CDR2 SYGVNS. V gave up 4 bases and J gave up 4 bases; unmatched junction bases: 6. This CDR3 contains 15 residues. The chain's CDR3 is CASSAEDRGFYGYTF. CDR3 DNA sequence: TGTGCCAGCAGTGCCGAGGACAGGGGGTTCTATGGCTACACCTTC.

This clone has a single count. The chain carries TRBV7-6 and TRBJ2-1; the match to TRBD2 covers 10 bases. Trimming removed 1 base from V and 5 bases from J; junction bases left unmatched: 8. The CDR3 extends over 17 amino acids. Germline V gene sequence: CDR1 SGHVS, CDR2 FNYEAQ. The CDR3 protein is CASSLGVAGGRDNEQFF. The CDR3 region has the DNA TGTGCCAGCAGCTTAGGAGTAGCGGGAGGAAGGGACAATGAGCAGTTCTTC.

V gene TRBV6-5 combines with J gene TRBJ1-2, with 8 positions matching TRBD1. V gave up 6 bases and J gave up 7 bases; unmatched junction bases: 10. The CDR3 is 14 amino acids. Looked up from germline, CDR1 is MNHEY and CDR2 is SVGAGI. The CDR3 DNA follows: TGTGCCAGCAGACCAAACGAGGACAGGGCTGGCTACACCTTC. Protein sequence: CASRPNEDRAGYTF.

This clone showed up just once. This chain's CDR3 is CASSSEGVAGGRETQYF. CDR3 in DNA: TGTGCCAGCAGCTCCGAGGGGGTAGCGGGAGGGAGAGAGACCCAGTACTTC. V and J are TRBV7-2 and TRBJ2-5, with 11 bases fitting TRBD2. Germline V gives CDR1 SGHTA, CDR2 FQGNSA. CDR3 length: 17 residues. V dropped 4 bases and J dropped 4; count of bases not matched to a gene: 11.

This rearrangement joins TRBV7-9 to TRBJ2-3, with 13 nucleotides matching TRBD2. Germline CDR1 SEHNR, CDR2 FQNEAQ (reference sequence). The junction had 7 bases not matched to a gene; V was cut back by 5 bases and J by 2 bases. The CDR3 is 17 residues long. The CDR3 reads CASSPPGLAGYTDTQYF. The CDR3 DNA is TGTGCCAGCAGCCCCCCGGGACTAGCGGGATACACAGATACGCAGTATTTT.

V is TRBV18 and J is TRBJ1-5; 8 bases agree with TRBD1. Trimming at V came to 3 bases and at J to 7 bases, leaving 2 bases not matched to a gene. Germline values: CDR1 KGHSH, CDR2 LQKENI. The CDR3 runs 13 residues. The CDR3 DNA reads as TGTGCCAGCTCACCGGACAGGGACCAGCCCCAGCATTTT. This codes for CASSPDRDQPQHF.

The chain joins TRBV2 to TRBJ1-1; 8 bases are a match to TRBD1. Losses at the gene ends were 5 bases for V and 1 base for J; bases not matched to a gene: 15. Germline V CDR1 and CDR2: SNHLY, FYNNEI. The CDR3 sequence is 18 residues long. As DNA, the CDR3 is TGTGCCAGCAGTCCCGTGGACAGGGCCACGCAGGAGAACACTGAAGCTTTCTTT. Protein sequence: CASSPVDRATQENTEAFF. Looking up the rest from reference TRBV2 and TRBJ1-1 gives the full variable domain: EPEVTQTPSHQVTQMGQEVILRCVPISNHLYFYWYRQILGQKVEFLVSFYNNEISEKSEIFDDQFSVERPDGSNFTLKIRSTKLEDSAMYFCASSPVDRATQENTEAFFGQGTRLTVV.

This clone was counted only a few times. CDR3 region: CASSLGQAGGYTF. Written as DNA, the CDR3 is TGTGCCAGCAGCCTTGGACAGGCCGGGGGCTACACCTTC. J is TRBJ1-2 and V is TRBV7-9; 7 positions agree with TRBD1. Germline CDR1 SEHNR, CDR2 FQNEAQ (reference sequence). The CDR3 has 13 amino acids. After removal of 5 bases from V and 8 bases from J, the junction contained 8 bases not matched to a gene.

This clone was observed a handful of times. The chain recombines TRBV4-1 with TRBJ2-7; 11 nucleotides align to TRBD1. This CDR3 region has 15 residues. The J segment lost 6 bases and the V segment lost 1 base, leaving 5 bases of the junction unmatched. CDR1 MGHRA and CDR2 YSYEKL come from the germline V gene. The CDR3 protein is CASSQAGQGASEQYF. The CDR3 DNA follows: TGCGCCAGCAGCCAAGCCGGACAGGGGGCGTCCGAGCAGTACTTC.

The V call is TRBV11-2, the J call TRBJ2-7; a weak D match, TRBD2 (5 bases). The V gene lost 5 bases and the J gene lost 12 bases, with 20 bases spanning the gap. CDR3 size: 13 residues. Germline V gene data show CDR1 as SGHAT and CDR2 as FQNNGV. CDR3 residues: CASSRRTAAEVYF. CDR3 nucleotide sequence: TGTGCCAGCAGCCGCCGGACTGCCGCAGAGGTGTACTTC.

V usage is TRBV27 and J usage is TRBJ2-7; 10 bases are a match to TRBD2. V shed 5 bases, J shed 1 base, and the junction held 5 bases outside the gene matches. The CDR3 is 15 residues long. Germline assignment: CDR1 MNHEY and CDR2 SMNVEV (reference sequence). The CDR3 is CASSQLAGASYEQYF. In DNA, the CDR3 is TGTGCCAGCAGTCAGCTAGCGGGAGCGTCCTACGAGCAGTACTTC.